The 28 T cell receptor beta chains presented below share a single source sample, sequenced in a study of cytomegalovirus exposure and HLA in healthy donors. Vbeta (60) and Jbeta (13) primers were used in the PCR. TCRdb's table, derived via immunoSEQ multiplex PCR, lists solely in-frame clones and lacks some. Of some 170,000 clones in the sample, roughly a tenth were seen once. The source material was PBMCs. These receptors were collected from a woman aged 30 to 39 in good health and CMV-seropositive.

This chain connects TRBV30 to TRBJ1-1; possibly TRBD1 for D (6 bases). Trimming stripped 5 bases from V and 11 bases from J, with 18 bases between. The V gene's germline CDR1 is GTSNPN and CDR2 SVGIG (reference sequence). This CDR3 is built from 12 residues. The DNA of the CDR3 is TGTGCCTGGGACGGACGGGGGGGGCAGGCTTTCTTT. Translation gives CAWDGRGGQAFF.

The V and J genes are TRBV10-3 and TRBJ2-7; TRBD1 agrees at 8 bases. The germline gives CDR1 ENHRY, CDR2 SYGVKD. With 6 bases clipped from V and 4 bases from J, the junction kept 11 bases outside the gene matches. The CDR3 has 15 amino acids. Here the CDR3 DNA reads TGTGCCATCAGCAGGACGGACAGGGTGGGGTACGAGCAGTACTTC. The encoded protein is CAISRTDRVGYEQYF.

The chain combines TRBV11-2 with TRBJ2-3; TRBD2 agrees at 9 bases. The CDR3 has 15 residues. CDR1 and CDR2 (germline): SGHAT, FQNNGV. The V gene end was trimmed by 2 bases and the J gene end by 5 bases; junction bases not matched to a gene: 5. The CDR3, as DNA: TGTGCCAGCAGCTTATTTGCTAGCGGGGTAGATACGCAGTATTTT. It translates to CASSLFASGVDTQYF.

DNA of the CDR3: TGTGCCAGTAGAAAAGGGACTACCGGGACAGGGTACGAGCAGTACTTC. This encodes CASRKGTTGTGYEQYF. The rearrangement joins TRBV19 to TRBJ2-7, with TRBD1 matching 9 bases. The CDR3 has 16 residues. Germline-derived CDR1 and CDR2 are LNHDA and SQIVND (reference sequence). The trim removed 6 bases at V and 4 bases at J, leaving 13 bases unmatched. The whole variable domain, remainder taken from reference TRBV19 and TRBJ2-7, is DGGITQSPKYLFRKEGQNVTLSCEQNLNHDAMYWYRQDPGQGLRLIYYSQIVNDFQKGDIAEGYSVSREKKESFPLTVTSAQKNPTAFYLCASRKGTTGTGYEQYFGPGTRLTVT.

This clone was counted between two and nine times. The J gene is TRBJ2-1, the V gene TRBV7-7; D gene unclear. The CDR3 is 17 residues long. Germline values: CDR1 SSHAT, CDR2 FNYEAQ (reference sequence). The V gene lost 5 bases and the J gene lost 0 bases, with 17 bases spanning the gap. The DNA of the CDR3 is TGTGCCAGCAGCCCGCCACCTATGCGATTCTCCTACAATGAGCAGTTCTTC. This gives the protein CASSPPPMRFSYNEQFF.

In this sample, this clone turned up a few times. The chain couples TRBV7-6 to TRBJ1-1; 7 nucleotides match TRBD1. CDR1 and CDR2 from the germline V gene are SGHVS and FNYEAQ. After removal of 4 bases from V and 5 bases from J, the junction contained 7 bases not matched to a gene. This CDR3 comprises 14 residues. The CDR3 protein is CASSSTGWKTEAFF. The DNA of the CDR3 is TGTGCCAGCAGCTCGACAGGGTGGAAGACTGAAGCTTTCTTT.

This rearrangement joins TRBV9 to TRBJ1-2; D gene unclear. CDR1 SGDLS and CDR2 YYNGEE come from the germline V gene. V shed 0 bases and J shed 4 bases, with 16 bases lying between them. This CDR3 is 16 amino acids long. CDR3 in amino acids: CASSVGGVSRTYGYTF. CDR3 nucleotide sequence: TGTGCCAGCAGCGTAGGGGGAGTCAGTCGGACCTATGGCTACACCTTC.

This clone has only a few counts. The CDR3 DNA follows: TGTGCCAGCTCGGGGGTAGCCAAAAACATTCAGTACTTC. Translation gives CASSGVAKNIQYF. The J gene is TRBJ2-4, the V gene TRBV27; possible D gene TRBD2, 6 bases. Germline V gives CDR1 MNHEY, CDR2 SMNVEV (reference sequence). The V and J ends lost 8 bases and 0 bases respectively, with 8 bases between them. The CDR3 consists of 13 residues.

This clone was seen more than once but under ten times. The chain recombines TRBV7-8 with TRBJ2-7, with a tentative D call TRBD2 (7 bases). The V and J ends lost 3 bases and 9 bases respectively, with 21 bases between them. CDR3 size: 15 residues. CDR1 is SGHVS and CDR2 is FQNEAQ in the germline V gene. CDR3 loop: CASSLGGGKGKGQYF. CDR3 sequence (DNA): TGTGCCAGCAGCTTGGGGGGGGGCAAGGGAAAAGGGCAGTACTTC. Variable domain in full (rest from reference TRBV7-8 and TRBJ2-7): GAGVSQSPRYKVAKRGQDVALRCDPISGHVSLFWYQQALGQGPEFLTYFQNEAQLDKSGLPSDRFFAERPEGSVSTLKIQRTQQEDSAVYLCASSLGGGKGKGQYFGPGTRLTVT.

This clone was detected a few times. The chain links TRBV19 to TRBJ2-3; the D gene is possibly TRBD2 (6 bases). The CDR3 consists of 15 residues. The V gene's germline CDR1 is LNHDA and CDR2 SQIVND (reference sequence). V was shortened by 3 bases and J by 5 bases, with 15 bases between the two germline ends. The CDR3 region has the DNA TGTGCCAGTAGTATCGACCTAGCGATTAAAGATACGCAGTATTTT. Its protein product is CASSIDLAIKDTQYF. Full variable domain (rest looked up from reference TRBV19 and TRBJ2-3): DGGITQSPKYLFRKEGQNVTLSCEQNLNHDAMYWYRQDPGQGLRLIYYSQIVNDFQKGDIAEGYSVSREKKESFPLTVTSAQKNPTAFYLCASSIDLAIKDTQYFGPGTRLTVL.

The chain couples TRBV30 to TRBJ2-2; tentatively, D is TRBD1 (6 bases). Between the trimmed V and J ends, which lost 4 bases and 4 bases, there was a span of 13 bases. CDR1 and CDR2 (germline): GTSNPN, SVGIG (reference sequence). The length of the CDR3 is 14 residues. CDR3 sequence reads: CAWTRTVGTGELFF. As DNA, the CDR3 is TGTGCCTGGACCCGGACAGTAGGCACCGGGGAGCTGTTTTTT.

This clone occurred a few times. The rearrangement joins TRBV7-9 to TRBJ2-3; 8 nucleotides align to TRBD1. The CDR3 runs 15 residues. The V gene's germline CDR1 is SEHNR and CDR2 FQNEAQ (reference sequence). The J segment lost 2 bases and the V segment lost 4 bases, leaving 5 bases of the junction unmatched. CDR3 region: CASSYTRGLTDTQYF. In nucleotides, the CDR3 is TGTGCCAGCAGCTATACCAGGGGGCTCACAGATACGCAGTATTTT.

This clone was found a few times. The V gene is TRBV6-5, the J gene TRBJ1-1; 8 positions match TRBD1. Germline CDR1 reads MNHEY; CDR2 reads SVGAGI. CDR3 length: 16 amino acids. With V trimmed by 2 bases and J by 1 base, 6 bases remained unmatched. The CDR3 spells CASSYRSQGGNTEAFF. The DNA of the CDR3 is TGTGCCAGCAGTTACCGCTCACAGGGGGGGAACACTGAAGCTTTCTTT.

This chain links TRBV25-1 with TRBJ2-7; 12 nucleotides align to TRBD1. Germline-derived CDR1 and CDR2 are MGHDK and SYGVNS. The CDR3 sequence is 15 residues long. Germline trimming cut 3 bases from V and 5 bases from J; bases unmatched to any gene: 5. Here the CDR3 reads CASSDGTGGFDEQYF. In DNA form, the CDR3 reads TGTGCCAGCAGTGATGGGACAGGGGGCTTCGACGAGCAGTACTTC.

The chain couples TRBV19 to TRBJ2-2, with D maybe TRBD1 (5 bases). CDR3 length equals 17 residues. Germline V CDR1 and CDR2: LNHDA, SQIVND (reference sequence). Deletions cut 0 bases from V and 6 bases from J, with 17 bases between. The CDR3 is CASSIDGALRHPGELFF. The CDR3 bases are TGTGCCAGTAGTATAGATGGGGCGCTTAGGCACCCCGGGGAGCTGTTTTTT.

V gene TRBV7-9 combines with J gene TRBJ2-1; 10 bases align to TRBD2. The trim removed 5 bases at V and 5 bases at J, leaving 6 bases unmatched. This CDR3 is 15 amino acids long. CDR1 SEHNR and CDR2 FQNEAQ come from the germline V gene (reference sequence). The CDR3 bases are TGTGCCAGCAGCCTACTAGCGGGGATTAACAATGAGCAGTTCTTC. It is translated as CASSLLAGINNEQFF.

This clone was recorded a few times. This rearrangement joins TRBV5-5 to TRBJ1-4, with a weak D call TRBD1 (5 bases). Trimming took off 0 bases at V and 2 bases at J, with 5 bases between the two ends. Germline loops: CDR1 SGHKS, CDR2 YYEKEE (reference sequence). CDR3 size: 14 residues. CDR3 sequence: CASSLGQTNEKLFF. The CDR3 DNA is TGTGCCAGCAGCTTGGGACAGACTAATGAAAAACTGTTTTTT.

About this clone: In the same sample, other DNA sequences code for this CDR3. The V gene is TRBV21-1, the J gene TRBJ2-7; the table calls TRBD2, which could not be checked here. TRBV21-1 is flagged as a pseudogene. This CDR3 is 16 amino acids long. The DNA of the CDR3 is TGTGCCAGCAGCAAAGTGGAGACTAGCGGATCCTACGAGCAGTACTTC. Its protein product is CASSKVETSGSYEQYF.

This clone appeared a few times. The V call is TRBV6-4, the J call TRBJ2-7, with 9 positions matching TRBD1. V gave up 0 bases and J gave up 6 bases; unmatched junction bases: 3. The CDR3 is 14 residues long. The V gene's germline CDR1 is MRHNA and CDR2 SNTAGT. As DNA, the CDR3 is TGTGCCAGCAGTGACTCGGACAGGGGAGGCGAGCAGTACTTC. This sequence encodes CASSDSDRGGEQYF.

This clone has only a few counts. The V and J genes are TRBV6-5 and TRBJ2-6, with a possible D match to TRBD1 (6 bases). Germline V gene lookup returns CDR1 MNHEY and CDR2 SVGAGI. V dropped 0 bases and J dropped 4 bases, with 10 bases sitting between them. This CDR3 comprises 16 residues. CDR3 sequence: CASSYSPGVGANVLTF. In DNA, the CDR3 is TGTGCCAGCAGTTACTCGCCAGGGGTAGGGGCCAACGTCCTGACTTTC.

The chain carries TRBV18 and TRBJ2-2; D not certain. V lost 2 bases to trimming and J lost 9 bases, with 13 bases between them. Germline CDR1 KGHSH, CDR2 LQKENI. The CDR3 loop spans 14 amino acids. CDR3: CASSPSQNVRELFF. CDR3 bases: TGTGCCAGCTCACCAAGTCAGAACGTAAGGGAGCTGTTTTTT.

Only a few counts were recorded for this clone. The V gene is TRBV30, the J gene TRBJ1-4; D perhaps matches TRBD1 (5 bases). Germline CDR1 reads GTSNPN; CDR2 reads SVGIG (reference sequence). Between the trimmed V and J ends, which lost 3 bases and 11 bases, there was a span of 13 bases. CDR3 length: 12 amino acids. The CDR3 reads CAWRLPPGKLFF. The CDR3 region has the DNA TGTGCCTGGAGATTACCCCCAGGGAAACTGTTTTTT.

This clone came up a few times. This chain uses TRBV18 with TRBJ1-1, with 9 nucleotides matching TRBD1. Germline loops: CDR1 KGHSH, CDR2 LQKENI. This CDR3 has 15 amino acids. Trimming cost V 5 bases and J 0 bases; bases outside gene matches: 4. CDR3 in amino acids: CASSSGQGMNTEAFF. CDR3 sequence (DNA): TGTGCCAGCTCATCGGGACAGGGAATGAACACTGAAGCTTTCTTT.

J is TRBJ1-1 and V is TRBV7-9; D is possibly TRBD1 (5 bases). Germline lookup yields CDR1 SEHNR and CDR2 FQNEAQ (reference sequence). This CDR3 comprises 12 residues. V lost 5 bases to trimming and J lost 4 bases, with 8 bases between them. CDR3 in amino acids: CASSLTGTEAFF. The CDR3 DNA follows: TGTGCCAGCAGCCTAACAGGCACTGAAGCTTTCTTT.

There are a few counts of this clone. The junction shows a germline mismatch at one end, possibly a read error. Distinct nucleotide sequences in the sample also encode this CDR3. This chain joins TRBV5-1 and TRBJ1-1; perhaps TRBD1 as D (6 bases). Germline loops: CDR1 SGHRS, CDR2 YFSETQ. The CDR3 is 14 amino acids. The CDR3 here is CASSRAGANTEAFF. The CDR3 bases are TGCGCCAGCAGCCGGGCAGGGGCGAACACTGAGGCTTTCTTT.

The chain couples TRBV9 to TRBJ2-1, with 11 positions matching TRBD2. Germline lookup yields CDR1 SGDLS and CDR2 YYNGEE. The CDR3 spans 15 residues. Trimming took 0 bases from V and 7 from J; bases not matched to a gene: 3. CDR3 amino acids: CASSVGSGRVNEQFF. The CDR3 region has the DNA TGTGCCAGCAGCGTAGGTAGCGGGAGGGTTAATGAGCAGTTCTTC.

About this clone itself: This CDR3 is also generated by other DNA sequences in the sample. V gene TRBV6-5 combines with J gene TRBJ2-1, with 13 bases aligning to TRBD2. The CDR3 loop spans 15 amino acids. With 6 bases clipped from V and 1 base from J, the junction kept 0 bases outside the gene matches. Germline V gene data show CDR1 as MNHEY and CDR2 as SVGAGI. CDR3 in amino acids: CASRLAGGSYNEQFF. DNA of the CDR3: TGTGCCAGCAGACTAGCGGGAGGGTCCTACAATGAGCAGTTCTTC.

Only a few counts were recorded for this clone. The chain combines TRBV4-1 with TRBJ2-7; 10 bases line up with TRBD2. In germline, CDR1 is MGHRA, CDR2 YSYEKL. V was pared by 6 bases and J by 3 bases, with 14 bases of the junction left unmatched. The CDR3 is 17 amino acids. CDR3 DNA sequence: TGCGCCAGCAGTCTGGGGCTAGCGGGAGTAATTCACTACGAGCAGTACTTC. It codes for CASSLGLAGVIHYEQYF.